A single T cell receptor beta chain is shown here with its context. Antigen unknown. This sample was included in a study of vaccination and CD4 T cells after COVID-19. Study overall: The convalescents were made up of six males and four females, two of whom were Hispanic.

Oncomine TCR Beta short-read sequencing was applied to DNA from cultured CD4+ T cells. Each CDR3 protein is one row after TCRdb ran MiXCR on the PCR reads. The table includes approximately 7,500 distinct CDR3 sequences, approximately 31% detected once. The treatment was: roughly ten-day PBMC culture with coronavirus spike peptide pools or control peptides (ViraFEST assay). CD4+ T lymphocytes from the unexposed donor were collected before the COVID-19 pandemic (2011-2018). Wells that each held around 2.1 million PBMCs were cultured with 8 to 10 IU/ml IL-2 and around 10 ug/ml peptide pools. Germline V gives CDR1 SGDLS, CDR2 YYNGEE. The CDR3 has 13 residues. Trimming pared 4 bases from V and 9 bases from J, leaving 15 bases between.

The genes are TRBV9 and TRBJ2-3; D may be TRBD1 or TRBD2 (6 bases each). This clonotype was obtained from a human donor in good health. Sequenced sample: CD4+ T cells from blood, cultured in vitro. This CDR3 reads CASSPPGAGTQYF. CDR3 in DNA: TGTGCCAGCAGCCCCCCGGGGGCCGGGACGCAGTATTTT.